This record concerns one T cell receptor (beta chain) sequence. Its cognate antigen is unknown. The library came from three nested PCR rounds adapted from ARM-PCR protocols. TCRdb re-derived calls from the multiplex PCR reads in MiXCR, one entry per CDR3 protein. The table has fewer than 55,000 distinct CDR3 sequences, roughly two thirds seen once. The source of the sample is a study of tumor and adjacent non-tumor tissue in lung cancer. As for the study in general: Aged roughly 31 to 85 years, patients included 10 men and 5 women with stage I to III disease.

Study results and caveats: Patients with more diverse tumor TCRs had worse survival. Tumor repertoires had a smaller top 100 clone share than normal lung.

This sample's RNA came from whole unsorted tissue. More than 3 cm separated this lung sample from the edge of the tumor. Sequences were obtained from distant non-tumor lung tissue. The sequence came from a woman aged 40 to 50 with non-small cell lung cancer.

The CDR3 spells CSVDGTGPGNYCYTF. The CDR3 coding sequence is TGCAGCGTTGATGGGACAGGGCCTGGGAATTATTGCTACACCTTC. J is TRBJ1-2 and V is TRBV29-1; TRBD1 agrees at 9 bases. This CDR3 region has 15 residues. The germline gives CDR1 SQVTM, CDR2 ANQGSEA. With 3 bases clipped from V and 9 bases from J, the junction kept 14 bases outside the gene matches.